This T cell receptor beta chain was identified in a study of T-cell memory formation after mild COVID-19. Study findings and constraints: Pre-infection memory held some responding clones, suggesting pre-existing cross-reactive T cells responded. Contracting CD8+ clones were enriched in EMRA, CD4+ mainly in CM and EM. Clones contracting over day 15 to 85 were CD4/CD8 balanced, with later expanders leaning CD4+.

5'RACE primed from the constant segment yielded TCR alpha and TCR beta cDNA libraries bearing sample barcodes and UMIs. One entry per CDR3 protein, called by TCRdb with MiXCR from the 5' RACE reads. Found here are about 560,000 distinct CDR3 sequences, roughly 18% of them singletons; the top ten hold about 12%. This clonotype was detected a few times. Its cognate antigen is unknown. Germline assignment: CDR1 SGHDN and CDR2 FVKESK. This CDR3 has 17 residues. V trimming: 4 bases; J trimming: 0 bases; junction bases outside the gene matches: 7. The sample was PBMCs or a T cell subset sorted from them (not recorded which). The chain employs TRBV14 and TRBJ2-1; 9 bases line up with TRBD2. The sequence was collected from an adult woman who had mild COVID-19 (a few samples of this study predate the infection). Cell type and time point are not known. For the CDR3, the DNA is TGTGCCAGCAGCCTTCTGAGCGGGGGGCTCTCCTACAATGAGCAGTTCTTC. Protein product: CASSLLSGGLSYNEQFF.